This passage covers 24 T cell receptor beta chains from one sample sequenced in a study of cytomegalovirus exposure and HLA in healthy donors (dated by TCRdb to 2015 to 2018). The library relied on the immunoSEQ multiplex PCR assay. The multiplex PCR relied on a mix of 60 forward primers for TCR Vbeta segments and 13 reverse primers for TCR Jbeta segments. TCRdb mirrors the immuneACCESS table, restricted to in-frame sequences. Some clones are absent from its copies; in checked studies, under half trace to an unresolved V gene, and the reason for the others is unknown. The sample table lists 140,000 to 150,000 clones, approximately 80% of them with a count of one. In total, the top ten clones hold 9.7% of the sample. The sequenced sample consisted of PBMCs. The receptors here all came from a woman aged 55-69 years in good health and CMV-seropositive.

CDR3 in amino acids: CASSTDQNLGYNEQFF. CDR3 coding DNA: TGTGCCAGCAGCACCGATCAAAACCTCGGCTACAATGAGCAGTTCTTC. This chain connects TRBV11-3 to TRBJ2-1; D is ambiguous. Germline values: CDR1 SGHNT, CDR2 YENEEA. The CDR3 extends over 16 amino acids. The V gene lost 5 bases and the J gene lost 3 bases, with 17 bases spanning the gap.

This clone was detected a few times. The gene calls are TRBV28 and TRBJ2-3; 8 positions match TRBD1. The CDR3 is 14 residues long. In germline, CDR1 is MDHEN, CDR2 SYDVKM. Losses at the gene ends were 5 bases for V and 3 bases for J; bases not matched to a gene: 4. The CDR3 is CASSPDRVTDTQYF. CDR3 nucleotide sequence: TGTGCCAGCAGTCCGGACAGGGTAACAGATACGCAGTATTTT.

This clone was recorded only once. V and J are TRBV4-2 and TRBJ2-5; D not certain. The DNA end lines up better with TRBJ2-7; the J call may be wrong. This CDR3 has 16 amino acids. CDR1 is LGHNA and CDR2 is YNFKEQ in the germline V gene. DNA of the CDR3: TGTGCCAGCAGCCTGAAAGTGGAGTTTTCCCCGTACGAGCAGTACTTC. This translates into CASSLKVEFSPYEQYF.

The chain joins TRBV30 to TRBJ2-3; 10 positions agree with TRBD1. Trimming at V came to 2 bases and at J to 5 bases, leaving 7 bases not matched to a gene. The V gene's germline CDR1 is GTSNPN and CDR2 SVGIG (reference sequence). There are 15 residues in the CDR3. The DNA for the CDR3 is TGTGCCTGGAGTAAGGGACAGGGGCAGGGAGATACGCAGTATTTT. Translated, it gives CAWSKGQGQGDTQYF.

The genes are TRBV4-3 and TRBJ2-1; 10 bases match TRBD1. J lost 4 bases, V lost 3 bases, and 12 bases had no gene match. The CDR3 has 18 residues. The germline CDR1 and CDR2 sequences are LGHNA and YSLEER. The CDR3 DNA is TGCGCCAGCAGCCAGACCGGGACAGGGGACTGGGTATACAATGAGCAGTTCTTC. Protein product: CASSQTGTGDWVYNEQFF.

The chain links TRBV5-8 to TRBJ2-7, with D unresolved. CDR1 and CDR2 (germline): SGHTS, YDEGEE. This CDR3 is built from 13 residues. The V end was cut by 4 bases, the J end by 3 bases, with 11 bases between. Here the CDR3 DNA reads TGTGCCAGCAGCCTACTCCGAGGCTACGAGCAGTACTTC. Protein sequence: CASSLLRGYEQYF.

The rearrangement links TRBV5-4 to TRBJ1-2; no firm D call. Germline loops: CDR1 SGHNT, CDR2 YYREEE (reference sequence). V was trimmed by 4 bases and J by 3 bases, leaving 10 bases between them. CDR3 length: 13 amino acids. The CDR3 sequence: CASSPRGYYGYTF. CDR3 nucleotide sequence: TGTGCCAGCAGCCCTCGGGGTTACTATGGCTACACCTTC.

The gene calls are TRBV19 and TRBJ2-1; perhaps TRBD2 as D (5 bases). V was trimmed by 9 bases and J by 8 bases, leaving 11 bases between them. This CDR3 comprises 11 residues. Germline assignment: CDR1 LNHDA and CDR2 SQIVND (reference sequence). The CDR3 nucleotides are TGTGCCAGCAGACGGGGAGATGAGCAGTTCTTC. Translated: CASRRGDEQFF.

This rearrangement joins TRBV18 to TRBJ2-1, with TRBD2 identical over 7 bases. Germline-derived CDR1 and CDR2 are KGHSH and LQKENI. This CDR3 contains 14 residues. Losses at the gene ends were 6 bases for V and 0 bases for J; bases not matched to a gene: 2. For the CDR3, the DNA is TGTGCCAGCTCTAGCGGGCGCTCCTACAATGAGCAGTTCTTC. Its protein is CASSSGRSYNEQFF.

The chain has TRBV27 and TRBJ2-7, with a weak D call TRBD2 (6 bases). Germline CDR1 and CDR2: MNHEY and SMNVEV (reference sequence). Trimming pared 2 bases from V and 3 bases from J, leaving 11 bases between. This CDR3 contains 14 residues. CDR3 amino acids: CASSLGGRGYEQYF. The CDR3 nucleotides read TGTGCCAGCAGTTTAGGGGGGAGAGGCTACGAGCAGTACTTC.

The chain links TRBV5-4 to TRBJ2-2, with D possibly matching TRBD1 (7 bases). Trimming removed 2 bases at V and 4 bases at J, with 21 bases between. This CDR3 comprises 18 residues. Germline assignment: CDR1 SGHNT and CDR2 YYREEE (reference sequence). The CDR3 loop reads CASSFGAKGRGVTGELFF. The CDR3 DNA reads TGTGCCAGCAGCTTCGGGGCCAAGGGCAGGGGGGTCACCGGGGAGCTGTTTTTT. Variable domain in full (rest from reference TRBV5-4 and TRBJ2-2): ETGVTQSPTHLIKTRGQQVTLRCSSQSGHNTVSWYQQALGQGPQFIFQYYREEENGRGNFPPRFSGLQFPNYSSELNVNALELDDSALYLCASSFGAKGRGVTGELFFGEGSRLTVL.

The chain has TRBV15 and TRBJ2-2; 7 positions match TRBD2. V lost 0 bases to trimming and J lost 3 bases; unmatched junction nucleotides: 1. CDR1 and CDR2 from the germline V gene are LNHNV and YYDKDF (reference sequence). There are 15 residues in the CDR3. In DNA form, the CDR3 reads TGTGCCACCAGCAGAGATGGGGGGGACACCGGGGAGCTGTTTTTT. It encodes CATSRDGGDTGELFF.

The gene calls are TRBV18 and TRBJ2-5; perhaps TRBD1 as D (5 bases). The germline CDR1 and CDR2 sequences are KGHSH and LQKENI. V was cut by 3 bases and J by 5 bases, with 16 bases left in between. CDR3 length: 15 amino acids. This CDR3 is CASSPKGRDGETQYF. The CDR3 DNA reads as TGTGCCAGCTCACCGAAGGGCAGGGATGGCGAGACCCAGTACTTC.

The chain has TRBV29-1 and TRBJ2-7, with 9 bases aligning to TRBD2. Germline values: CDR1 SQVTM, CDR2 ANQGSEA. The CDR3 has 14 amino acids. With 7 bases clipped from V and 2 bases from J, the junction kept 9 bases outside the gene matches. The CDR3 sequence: CSARVAGEAYEQYF. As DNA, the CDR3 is TGCAGCGCCCGAGTAGCGGGAGAGGCCTACGAGCAGTACTTC.

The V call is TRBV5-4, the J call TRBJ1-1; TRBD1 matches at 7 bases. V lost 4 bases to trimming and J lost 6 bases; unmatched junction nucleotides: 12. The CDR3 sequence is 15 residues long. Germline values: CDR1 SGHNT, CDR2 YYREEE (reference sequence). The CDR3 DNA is TGTGCCAGCAGCAGACCGACAGGGTCCTTACCTGAAGCTTTCTTT. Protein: CASSRPTGSLPEAFF. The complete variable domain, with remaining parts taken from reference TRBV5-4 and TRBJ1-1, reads ETGVTQSPTHLIKTRGQQVTLRCSSQSGHNTVSWYQQALGQGPQFIFQYYREEENGRGNFPPRFSGLQFPNYSSELNVNALELDDSALYLCASSRPTGSLPEAFFGQGTRLTVV.

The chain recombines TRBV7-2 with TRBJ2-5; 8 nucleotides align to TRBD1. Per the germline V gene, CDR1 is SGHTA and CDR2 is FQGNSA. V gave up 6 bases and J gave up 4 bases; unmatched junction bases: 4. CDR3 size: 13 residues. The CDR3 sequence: CASRSQGAETQYF. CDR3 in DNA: TGTGCCAGCAGGTCGCAGGGGGCAGAGACCCAGTACTTC.

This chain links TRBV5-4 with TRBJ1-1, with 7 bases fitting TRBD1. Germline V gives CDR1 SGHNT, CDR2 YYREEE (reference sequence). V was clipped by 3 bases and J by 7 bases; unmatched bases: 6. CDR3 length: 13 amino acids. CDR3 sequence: CASSSQDRSEAFF. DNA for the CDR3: TGTGCCAGCAGCTCCCAGGACAGGAGTGAAGCTTTCTTT.

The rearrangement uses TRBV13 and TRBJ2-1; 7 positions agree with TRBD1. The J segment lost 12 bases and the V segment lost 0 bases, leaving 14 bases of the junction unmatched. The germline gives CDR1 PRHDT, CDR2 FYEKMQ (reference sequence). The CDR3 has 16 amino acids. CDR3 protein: CASSLGLIPPDRMQFF. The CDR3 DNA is TGTGCCAGCAGCTTAGGCCTAATTCCCCCGGACAGGATGCAGTTCTTC.

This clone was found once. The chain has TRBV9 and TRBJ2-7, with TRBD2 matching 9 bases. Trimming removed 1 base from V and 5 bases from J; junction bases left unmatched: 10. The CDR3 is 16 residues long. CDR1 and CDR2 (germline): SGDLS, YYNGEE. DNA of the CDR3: TGTGCCAGCAGCGTATCCCTGGCGGGAGGGCCCCACGAGCAGTACTTC. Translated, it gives CASSVSLAGGPHEQYF.

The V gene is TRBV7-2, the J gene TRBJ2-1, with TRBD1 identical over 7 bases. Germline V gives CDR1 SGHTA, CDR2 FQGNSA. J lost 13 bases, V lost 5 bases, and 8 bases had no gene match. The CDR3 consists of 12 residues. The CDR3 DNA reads TGTGCCAGCAGCCCACTCAGGGGGAGACAGTTCTTC. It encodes CASSPLRGRQFF.

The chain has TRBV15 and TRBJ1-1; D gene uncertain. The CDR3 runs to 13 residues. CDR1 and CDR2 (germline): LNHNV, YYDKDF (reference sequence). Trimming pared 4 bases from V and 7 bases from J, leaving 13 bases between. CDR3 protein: CATSTGIRGEAFF. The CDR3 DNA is TGTGCCACCAGCACAGGAATCCGGGGTGAAGCTTTCTTT. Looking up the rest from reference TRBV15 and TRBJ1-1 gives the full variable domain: DAMVIQNPRYQVTQFGKPVTLSCSQTLNHNVMYWYQQKSSQAPKLLFHYYDKDFNNEADTPDNFQSRRPNTSFCFLDIRSPGLGDTAMYLCATSTGIRGEAFFGQGTRLTVV.

The CDR3 here is CASSFGGNSYNEQFF. The CDR3 region has the DNA TGTGCCAGCAGTTTTGGAGGGAACTCCTACAATGAGCAGTTCTTC. V and J are TRBV27 and TRBJ2-1, with D possibly TRBD2 on 6 matching bases. The length of the CDR3 is 15 residues. With 3 bases removed from V and 0 bases from J, the gap between germline ends came to 9 bases. CDR1 MNHEY and CDR2 SMNVEV come from the germline V gene (reference sequence).

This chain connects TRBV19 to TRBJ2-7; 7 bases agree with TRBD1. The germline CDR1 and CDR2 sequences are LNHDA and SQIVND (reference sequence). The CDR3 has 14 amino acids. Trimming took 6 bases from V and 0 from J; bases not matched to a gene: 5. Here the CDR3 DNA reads TGTGCCAGTAGCCGACAGGGTCGCTCCTACGAGCAGTACTTC. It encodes CASSRQGRSYEQYF.

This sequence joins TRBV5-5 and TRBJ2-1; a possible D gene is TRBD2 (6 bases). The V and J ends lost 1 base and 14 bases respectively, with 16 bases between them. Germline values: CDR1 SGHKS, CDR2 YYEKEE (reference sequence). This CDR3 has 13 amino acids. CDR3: CASSLSLQWEEFF. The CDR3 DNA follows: TGTGCCAGCAGCTTGTCGCTACAATGGGAGGAGTTCTTC. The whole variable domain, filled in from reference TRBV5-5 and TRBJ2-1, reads DAGVTQSPTHLIKTRGQQVTLRCSPISGHKSVSWYQQVLGQGPQFIFQYYEKEERGRGNFPDRFSARQFPNYSSELNVNALLLGDSALYLCASSLSLQWEEFFGPGTRLTVL.